Listed here is a single TCR beta chain. No antigen is known for it. This sample is drawn from a study of identical twins. Study observations and caveats: High-abundance cord blood beta clonotypes had fewer insertions; memory repertoires showed none. Those out-of-frame alpha sequences shared by twins showed an excess of low generation probability.

TCRdb reanalysed the 5' RACE reads using MiXCR and keeps one entry per CDR3 protein. The data contain fewer than 500,000 distinct CDR3 sequences, 20% to 25% of them seen just once; the ten biggest clones take up just under 3%. V gave up 8 bases and J gave up 2 bases; unmatched junction bases: 13. The CDR3 consists of 16 residues. In germline, CDR1 is MNHEY, CDR2 SMNVEV (reference sequence). These same data were also listed under a study on T cells expressing NK-cell markers. That report adds: In a group of about 6 donors, dominant NKG2C+ clonotypes represented 1.0-7.0% of CD8+ T cells. Expanded NKG2C+ T cell clones had unclear HCMV specificity.

Source material: CD4+ T cells sorted from blood. The chain recombines TRBV27 with TRBJ2-3; TRBD2 matches at 7 bases. The sequence derives from a woman younger than 35 in good health. CDR3 DNA sequence: TGTGCCAGCGGATCCACAACTAGCGCTATCACAGATACGCAGTATTTT. Its protein is CASGSTTSAITDTQYF.